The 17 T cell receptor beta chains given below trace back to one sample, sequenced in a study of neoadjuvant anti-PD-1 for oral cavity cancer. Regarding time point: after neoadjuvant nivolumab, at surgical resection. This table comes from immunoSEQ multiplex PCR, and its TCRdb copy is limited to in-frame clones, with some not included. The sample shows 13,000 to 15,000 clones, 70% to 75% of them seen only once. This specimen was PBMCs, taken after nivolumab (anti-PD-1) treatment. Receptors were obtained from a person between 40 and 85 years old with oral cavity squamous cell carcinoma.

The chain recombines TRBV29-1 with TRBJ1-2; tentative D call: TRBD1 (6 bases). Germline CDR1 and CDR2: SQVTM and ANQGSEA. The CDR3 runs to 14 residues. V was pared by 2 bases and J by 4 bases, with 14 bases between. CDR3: CSVEQGRDTYGYTF. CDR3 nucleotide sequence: TGCAGCGTTGAACAGGGGCGCGATACCTATGGCTACACCTTC.

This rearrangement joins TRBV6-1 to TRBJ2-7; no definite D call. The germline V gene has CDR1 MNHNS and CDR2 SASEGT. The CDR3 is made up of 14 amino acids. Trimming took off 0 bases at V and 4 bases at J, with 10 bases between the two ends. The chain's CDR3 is CASSEAWGRYEQYF. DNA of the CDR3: TGTGCCAGCAGTGAAGCATGGGGTAGGTACGAGCAGTACTTC.

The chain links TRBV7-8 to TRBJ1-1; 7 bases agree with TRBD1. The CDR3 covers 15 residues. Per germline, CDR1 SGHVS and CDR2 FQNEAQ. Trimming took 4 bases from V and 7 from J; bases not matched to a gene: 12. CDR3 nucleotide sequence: TGTGCCAGCAGCTCATACAGGGGTCGGGGCGTTGAAGCTTTCTTT. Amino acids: CASSSYRGRGVEAFF.

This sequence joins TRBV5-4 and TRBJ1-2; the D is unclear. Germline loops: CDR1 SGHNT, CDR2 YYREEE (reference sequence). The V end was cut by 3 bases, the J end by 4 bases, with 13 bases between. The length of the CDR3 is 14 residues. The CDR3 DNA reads TGTGCCAGCAGCTCGGCACGCCTTACCTATGGCTACACCTTC. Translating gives CASSSARLTYGYTF.

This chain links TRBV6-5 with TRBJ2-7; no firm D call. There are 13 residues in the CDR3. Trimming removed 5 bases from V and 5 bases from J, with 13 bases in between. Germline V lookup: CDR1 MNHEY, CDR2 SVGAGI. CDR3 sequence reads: CASSVPPSNEQYF. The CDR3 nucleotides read TGTGCCAGCAGTGTCCCGCCCTCGAACGAGCAGTACTTC.

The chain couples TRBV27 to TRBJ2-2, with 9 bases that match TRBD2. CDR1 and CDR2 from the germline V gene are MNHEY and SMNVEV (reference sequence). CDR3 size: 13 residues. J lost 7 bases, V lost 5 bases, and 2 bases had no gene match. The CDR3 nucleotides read TGTGCCAGCAGTAAACTAGCGGGCGGGGAGCTGTTTTTT. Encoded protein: CASSKLAGGELFF.

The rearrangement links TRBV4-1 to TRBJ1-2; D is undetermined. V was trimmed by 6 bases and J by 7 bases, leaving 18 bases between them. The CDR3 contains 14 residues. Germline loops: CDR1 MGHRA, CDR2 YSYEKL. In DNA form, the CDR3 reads TGCGCCAGCAGAGAGGGATTCTCCTGGGGTGGCTACACCTTC. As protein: CASREGFSWGGYTF.

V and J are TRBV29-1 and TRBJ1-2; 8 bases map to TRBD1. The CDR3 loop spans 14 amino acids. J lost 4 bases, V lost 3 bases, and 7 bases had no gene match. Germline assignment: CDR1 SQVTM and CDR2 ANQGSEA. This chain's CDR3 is CSVDTQGDIYGYTF. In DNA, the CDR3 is TGCAGCGTTGACACACAGGGGGACATCTATGGCTACACCTTC.

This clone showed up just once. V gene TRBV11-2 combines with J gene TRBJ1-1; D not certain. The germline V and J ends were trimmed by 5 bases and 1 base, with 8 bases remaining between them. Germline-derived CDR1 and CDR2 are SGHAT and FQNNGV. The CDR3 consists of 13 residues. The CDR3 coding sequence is TGTGCCAGCAGCCCTCAACAGAACACTGAAGCTTTCTTT. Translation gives CASSPQQNTEAFF.

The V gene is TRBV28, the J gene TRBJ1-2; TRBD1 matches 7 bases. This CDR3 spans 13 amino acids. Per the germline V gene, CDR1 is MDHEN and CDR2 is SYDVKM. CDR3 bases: TGTGCAACGCAGGGGGGGCCAGGAGGTCGCTACACCTTC. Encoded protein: CATQGGPGGRYTF.

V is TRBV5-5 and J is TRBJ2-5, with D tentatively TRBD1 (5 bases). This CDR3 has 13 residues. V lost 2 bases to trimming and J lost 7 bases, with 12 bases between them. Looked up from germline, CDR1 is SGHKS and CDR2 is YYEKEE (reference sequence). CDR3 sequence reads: CASSFSGQGTQYF. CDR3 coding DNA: TGTGCCAGCAGCTTTTCTGGTCAGGGGACCCAGTACTTC. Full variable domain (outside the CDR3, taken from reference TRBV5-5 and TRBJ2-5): DAGVTQSPTHLIKTRGQQVTLRCSPISGHKSVSWYQQVLGQGPQFIFQYYEKEERGRGNFPDRFSARQFPNYSSELNVNALLLGDSALYLCASSFSGQGTQYFGPGTRLLVL.

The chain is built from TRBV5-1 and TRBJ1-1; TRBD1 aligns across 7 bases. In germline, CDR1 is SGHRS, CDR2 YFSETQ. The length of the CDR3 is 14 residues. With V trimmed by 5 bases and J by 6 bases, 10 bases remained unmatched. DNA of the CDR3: TGCGCCAGCAGTCACACAGGGGTAAGGGCTGAAGCTTTCTTT. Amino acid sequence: CASSHTGVRAEAFF.

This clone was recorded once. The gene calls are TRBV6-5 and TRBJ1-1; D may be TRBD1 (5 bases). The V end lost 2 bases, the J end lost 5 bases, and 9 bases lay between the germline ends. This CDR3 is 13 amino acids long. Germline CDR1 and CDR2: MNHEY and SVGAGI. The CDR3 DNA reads TGTGCCAGCAGTTACACTCGGGGGACTGAAGCTTTCTTT. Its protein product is CASSYTRGTEAFF.

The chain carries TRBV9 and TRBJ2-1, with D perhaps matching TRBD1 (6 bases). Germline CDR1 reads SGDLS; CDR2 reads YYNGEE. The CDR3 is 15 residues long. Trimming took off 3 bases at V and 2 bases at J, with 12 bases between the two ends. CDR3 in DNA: TGTGCCAGCAGCGCCGGACAGCTAGCCTACAATGAGCAGTTCTTC. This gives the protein CASSAGQLAYNEQFF.

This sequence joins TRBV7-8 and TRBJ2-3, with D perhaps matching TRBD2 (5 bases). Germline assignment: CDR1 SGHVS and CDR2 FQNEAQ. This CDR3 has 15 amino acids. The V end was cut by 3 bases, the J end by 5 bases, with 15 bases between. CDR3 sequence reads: CASSFRRVAGDTQYF. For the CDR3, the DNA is TGTGCCAGCAGCTTTAGGCGAGTGGCGGGAGATACGCAGTATTTT.

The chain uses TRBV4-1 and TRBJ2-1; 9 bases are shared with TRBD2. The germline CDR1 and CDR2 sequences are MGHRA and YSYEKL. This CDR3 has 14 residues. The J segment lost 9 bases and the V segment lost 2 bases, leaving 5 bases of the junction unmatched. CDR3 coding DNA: TGCGCCAGCAGCCAACTAGCGGGAATGGGTGAGCAGTTCTTC. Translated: CASSQLAGMGEQFF.

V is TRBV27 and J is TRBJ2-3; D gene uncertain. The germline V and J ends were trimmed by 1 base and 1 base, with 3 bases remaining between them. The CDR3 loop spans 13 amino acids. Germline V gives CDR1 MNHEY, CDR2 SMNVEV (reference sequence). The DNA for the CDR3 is TGTGCCAGCAGTTTATGGGGCACAGATACGCAGTATTTT. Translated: CASSLWGTDTQYF.